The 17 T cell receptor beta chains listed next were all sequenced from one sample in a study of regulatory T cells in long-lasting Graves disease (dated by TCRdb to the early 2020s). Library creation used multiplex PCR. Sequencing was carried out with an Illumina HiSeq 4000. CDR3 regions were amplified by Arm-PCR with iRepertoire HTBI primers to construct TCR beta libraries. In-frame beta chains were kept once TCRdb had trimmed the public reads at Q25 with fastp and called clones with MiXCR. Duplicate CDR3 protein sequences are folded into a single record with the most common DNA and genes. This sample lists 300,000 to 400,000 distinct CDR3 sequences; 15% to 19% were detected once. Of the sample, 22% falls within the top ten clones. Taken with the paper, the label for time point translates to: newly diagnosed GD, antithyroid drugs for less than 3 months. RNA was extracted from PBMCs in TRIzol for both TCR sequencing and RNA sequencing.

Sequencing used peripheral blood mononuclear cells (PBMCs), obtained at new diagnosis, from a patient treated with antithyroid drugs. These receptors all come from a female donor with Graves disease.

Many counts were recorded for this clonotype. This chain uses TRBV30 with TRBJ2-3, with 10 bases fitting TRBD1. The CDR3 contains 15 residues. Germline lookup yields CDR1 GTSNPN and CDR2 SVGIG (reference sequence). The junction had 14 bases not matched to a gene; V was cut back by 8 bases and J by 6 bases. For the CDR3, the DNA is TGTGCCGCGGTGGACAGGGGGTTCCAGGGGGATACGCAGTATTTT. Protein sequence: CAAVDRGFQGDTQYF.

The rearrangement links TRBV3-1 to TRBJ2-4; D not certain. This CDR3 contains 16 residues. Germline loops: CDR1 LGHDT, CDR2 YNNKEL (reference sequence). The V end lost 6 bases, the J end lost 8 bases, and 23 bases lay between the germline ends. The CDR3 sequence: CASSEISGNVSDIQYF. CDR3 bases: TGTGCCAGCAGTGAAATCTCTGGGAACGTAAGCGACATTCAGTACTTC.

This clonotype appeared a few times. Here the CDR3 reads CASSLWLAGPTGELFF. The CDR3 region has the DNA TGTGCCAGCAGTTTATGGCTAGCGGGTCCCACCGGGGAGCTGTTTTTT. The V gene is TRBV12-3 or TRBV12-4, the J gene TRBJ2-2, with 8 bases aligning to TRBD2. V lost 2 bases, J lost 4 bases, and 6 bases stayed unmatched. The CDR3 is made up of 16 amino acids.

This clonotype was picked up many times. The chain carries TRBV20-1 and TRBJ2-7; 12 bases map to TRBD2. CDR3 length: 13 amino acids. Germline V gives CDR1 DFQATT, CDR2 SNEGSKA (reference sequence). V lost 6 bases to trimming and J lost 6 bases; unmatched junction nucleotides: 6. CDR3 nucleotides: TGCAGTGCCCGGACTAGCGGGGTTCGCGAGCAGTACTTC. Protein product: CSARTSGVREQYF.

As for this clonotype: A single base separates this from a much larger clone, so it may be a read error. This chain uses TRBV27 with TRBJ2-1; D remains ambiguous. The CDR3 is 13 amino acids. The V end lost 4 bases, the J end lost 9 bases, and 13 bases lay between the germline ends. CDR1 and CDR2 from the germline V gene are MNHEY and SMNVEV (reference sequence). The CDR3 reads CASSSPGQVEQFF. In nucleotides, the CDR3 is TGTGCCAGCAGTTCGCCAGGCCAGGTTGAGCAGTTCTTC.

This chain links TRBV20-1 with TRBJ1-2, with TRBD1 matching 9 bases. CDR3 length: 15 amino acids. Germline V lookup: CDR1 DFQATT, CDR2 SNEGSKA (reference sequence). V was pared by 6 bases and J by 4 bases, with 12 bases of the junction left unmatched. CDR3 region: CSARIRDRVGYGYTF. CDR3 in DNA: TGCAGTGCGAGGATCCGGGACAGGGTTGGCTATGGCTACACCTTC.

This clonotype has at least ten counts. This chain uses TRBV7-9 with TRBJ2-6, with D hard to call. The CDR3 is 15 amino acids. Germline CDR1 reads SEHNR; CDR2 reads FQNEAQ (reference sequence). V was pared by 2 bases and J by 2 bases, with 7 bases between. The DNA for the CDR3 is TGTGCCAGCAGCTTAAGGGCCACTGGGGCCAACGTCCTGACTTTC. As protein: CASSLRATGANVLTF. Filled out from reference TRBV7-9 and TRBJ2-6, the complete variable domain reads DTGVSQNPRHKITKRGQNVTFRCDPISEHNRLYWYRQTLGQGPEFLTYFQNEAQLEKSRLLSDRFSAERPKGSFSTLEIQRTEQGDSAMYLCASSLRATGANVLTFGAGSRLTVL.

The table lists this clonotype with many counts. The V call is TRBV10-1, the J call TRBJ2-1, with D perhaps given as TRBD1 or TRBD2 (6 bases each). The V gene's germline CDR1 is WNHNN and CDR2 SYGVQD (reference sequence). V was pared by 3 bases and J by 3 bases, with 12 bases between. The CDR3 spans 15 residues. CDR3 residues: CASSDGGPYYNEQFF. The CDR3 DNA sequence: TGCGCCAGCAGTGATGGGGGGCCGTACTACAATGAGCAGTTCTTC.

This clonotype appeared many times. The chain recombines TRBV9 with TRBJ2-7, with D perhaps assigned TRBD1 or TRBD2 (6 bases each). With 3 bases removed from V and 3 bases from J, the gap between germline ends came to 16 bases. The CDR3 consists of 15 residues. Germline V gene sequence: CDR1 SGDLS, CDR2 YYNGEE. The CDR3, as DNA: TGTGCCAGCAGCGCGGGACTTGGGGGCAACTACGAGCAGTACTTC. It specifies CASSAGLGGNYEQYF.

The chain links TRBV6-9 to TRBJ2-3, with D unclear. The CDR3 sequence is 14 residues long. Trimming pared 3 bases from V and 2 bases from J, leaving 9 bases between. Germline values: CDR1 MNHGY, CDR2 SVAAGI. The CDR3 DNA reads TGTGCCAGCAGTTACGGCCATCACACAGATACGCAGTATTTT. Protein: CASSYGHHTDTQYF.

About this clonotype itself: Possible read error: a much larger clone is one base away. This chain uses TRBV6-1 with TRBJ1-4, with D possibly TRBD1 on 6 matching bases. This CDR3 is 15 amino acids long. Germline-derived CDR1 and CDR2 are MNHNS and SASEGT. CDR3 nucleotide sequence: TGTGCCAGCAGGAGCCGGGGGGCAAAGAATGAAAAACTGCTTTTT. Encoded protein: CASRSRGAKNEKLLF.

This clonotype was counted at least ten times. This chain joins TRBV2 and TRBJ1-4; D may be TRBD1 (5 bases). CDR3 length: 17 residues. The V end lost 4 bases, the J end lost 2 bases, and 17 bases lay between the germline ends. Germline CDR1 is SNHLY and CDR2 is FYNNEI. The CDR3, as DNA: TGTGCCAGCAGTGGACCCAAACGAGGGGCCACTAATGAAAAACTGTTTTTT. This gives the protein CASSGPKRGATNEKLFF.

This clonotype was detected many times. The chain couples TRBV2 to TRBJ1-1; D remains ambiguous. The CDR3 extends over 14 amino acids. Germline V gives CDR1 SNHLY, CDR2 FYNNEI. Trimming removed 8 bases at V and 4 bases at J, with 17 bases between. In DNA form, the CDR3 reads TGTGCCAGCCAGGAGGGAAGGGCCCGCACTGAAGCTTTCTTT. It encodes CASQEGRARTEAFF.

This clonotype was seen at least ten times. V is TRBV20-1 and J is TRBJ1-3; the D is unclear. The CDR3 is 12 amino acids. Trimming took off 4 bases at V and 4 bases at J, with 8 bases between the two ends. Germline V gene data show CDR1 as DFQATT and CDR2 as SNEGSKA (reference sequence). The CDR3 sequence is CSATTSGNTIYF. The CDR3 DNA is TGCAGTGCTACCACATCAGGAAACACCATATATTTT.

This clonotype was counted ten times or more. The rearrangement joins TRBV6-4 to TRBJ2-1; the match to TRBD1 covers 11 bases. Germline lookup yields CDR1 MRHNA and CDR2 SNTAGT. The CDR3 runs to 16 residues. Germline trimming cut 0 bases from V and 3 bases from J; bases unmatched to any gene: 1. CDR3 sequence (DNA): TGTGCCAGCAGTGACTCCGGGACAGGGGGCTACAATGAGCAGTTCTTC. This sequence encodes CASSDSGTGGYNEQFF.

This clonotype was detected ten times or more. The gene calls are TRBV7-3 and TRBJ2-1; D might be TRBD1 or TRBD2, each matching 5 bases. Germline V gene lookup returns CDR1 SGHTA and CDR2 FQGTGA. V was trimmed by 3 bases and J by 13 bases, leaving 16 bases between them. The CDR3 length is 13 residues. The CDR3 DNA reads TGTGCCAGCAGCTTTTCCTCAGGGAGCCCACAGTTCTTC. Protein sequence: CASSFSSGSPQFF.

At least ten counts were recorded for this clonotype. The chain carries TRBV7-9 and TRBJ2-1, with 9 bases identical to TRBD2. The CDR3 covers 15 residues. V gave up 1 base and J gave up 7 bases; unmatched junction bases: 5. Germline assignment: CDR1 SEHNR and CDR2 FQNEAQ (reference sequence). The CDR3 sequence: CASSLGVAGVNEQFF. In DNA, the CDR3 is TGTGCCAGCAGCTTAGGTGTAGCGGGAGTGAATGAGCAGTTCTTC. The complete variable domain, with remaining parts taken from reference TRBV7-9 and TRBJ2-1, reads DTGVSQNPRHKITKRGQNVTFRCDPISEHNRLYWYRQTLGQGPEFLTYFQNEAQLEKSRLLSDRFSAERPKGSFSTLEIQRTEQGDSAMYLCASSLGVAGVNEQFFGPGTRLTVL.